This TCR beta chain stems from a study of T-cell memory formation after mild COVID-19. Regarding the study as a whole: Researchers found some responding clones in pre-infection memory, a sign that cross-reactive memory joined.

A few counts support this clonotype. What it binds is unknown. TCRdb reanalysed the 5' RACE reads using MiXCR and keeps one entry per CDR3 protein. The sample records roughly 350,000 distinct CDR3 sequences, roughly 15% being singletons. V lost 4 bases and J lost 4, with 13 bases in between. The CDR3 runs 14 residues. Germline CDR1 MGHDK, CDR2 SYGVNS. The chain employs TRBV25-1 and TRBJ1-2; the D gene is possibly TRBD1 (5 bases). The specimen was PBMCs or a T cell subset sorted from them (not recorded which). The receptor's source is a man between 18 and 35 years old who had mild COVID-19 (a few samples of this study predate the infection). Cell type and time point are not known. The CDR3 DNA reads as TGTGCCAGCAGTGGCCGTCAGGGAACCTATGGCTACACCTTC. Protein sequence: CASSGRQGTYGYTF.